This TCR beta chain was obtained from a study of T-cell memory formation after mild COVID-19. After 5'RACE with constant-segment primers, TCR alpha and TCR beta cDNA libraries carrying sample barcodes and UMIs were obtained. TCRdb analysed the 5' RACE reads with MiXCR anew, one entry per CDR3 protein. The top ten hold around 9.2% of the sample, which has 400,000 or so distinct CDR3 sequences, approximately 20% seen once. Whole-study results and caveats: For contracting clones, CD4+ ones sat mainly in CM and EM, CD8+ in EMRA. Day 15 to 85 contracting clones showed balanced CD4/CD8; later expanders leaned CD4+.

Germline V gene sequence: CDR1 KGHDR, CDR2 SFDVKD. V lost 4 bases and J lost 5, with 8 bases in between. The CDR3 is 13 amino acids. A remark on this clonotype: What it binds is not known.

The specimen was PBMCs or a T cell subset sorted from them (not recorded which). V and J are TRBV24-1 and TRBJ2-1, with D unclear. This receptor was taken from an adult woman who had mild COVID-19 (a few samples of this study predate the infection). Cell type and time point are not known. CDR3 in DNA: TGTGCCACCAGTGAAGACTCGCACAATGAGCAGTTCTTC. This translates into CATSEDSHNEQFF.